The clone carrying this T cell receptor beta chain was seen a few times. V lost 3 bases and J 1 base, leaving 9 bases between the germline ends. The CDR3 is 15 residues long. Germline V gene data show CDR1 as MGHRA and CDR2 as YSYEKL. The data originate from a study of T-cell reconstitution after alpha-beta-depleted transplantation in children. The TCRbeta library incorporated unique molecular identifiers. TCRdb re-called the PCR reads with MiXCR, one entry per CDR3 protein. The sample lists 750,000 to 950,000 distinct CDR3 sequences, roughly 15% occurring once. The receptor was isolated from a male patient younger than 18 who had a stem cell transplant for acute lymphoblastic leukemia, so the T cells may come from the graft donor. The sample here was PBMCs, mostly from graft donor cells, taken 360 days after TCRalphabeta/CD19-depleted stem cell transplant. The J gene is TRBJ2-2, the V gene TRBV4-1; D is undetermined. CDR3: CASSHPLGNTGELFF. Here the CDR3 DNA reads TGCGCCAGCAGCCACCCCCTGGGGAACACCGGGGAGCTGTTTTTT.